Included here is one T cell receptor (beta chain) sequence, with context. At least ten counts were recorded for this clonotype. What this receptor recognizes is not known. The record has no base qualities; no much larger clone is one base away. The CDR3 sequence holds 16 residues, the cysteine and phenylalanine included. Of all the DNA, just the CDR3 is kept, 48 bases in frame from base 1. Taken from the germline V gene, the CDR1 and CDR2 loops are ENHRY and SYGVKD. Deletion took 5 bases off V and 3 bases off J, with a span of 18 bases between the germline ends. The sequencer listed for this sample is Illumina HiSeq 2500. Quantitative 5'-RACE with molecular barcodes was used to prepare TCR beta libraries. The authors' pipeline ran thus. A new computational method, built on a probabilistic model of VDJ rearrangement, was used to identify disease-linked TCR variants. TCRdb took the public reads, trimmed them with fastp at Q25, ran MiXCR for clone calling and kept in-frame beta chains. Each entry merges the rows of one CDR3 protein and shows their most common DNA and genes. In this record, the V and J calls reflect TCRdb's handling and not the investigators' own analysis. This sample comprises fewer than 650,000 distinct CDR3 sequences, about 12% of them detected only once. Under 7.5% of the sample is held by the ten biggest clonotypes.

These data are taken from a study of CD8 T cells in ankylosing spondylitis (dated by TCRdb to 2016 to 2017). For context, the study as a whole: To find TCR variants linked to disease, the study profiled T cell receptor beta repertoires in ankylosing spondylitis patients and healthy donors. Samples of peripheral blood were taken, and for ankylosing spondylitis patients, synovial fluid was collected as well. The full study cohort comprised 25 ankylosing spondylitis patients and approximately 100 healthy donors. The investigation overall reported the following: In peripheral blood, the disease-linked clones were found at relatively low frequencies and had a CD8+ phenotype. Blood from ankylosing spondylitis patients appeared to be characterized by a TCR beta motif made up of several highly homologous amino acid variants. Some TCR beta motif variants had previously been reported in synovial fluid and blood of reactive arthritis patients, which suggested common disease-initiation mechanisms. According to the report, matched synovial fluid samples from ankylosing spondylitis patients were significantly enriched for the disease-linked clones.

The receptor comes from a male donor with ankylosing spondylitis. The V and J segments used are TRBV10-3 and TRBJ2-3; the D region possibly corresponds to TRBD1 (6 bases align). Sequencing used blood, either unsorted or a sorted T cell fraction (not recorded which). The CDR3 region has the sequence CAISPGGGEGTDTQYF. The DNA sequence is TGTGCCATCAGTCCTGGGGGCGGAGAAGGAACAGATACGCAGTATTTT.